These T cell receptor beta chains were read from a single sample in a study of OX40 agonist ivuxolimab in advanced cancers. The protocol was immunoSEQ multiplex PCR, while the TCRdb copy is restricted to in-frame clones and leaves out a portion. The sample carries approximately 90,000 clones, around nine tenths recorded once. This material consisted of CD4+ or CD8+ T cells sorted from blood, taken in a trial of the OX40 agonist ivuxolimab. These receptors were collected from an adult with an advanced solid tumor such as melanoma, head and neck, liver or kidney cancer. The CDR3 runs from the conserved cysteine through the conserved F or W. A D gene is named only where the DNA matches it firmly. For some rows the clone size is stated as once, few or many, or as a class when expanded; others skip it.

d_call: -; v_call: TRBV19; j_call: TRBJ1-2; clone_size: -; cdr3_nt: TGTGCCAGTAGGCCATATTCCGGGATTACTAACTATGGCTACACCTTC; cdr3_aa: CASRPYSGITNYGYTF
d_call: -; v_call: TRBV6-5; j_call: TRBJ2-1; clone_size: -; cdr3_nt: TGTGCCAGCAGCTACAGGTTCTCAGCCGACAATGAGCAGTTCTTC; cdr3_aa: CASSYRFSADNEQFF
d_call: -; v_call: TRBV9; j_call: TRBJ2-2; clone_size: once; cdr3_nt: TGTGCCAGCAGTGATTTGGGTGACACCGGGGAGCTGTTTTTT; cdr3_aa: CASSDLGDTGELFF
d_call: TRBD1; v_call: TRBV7-9; j_call: TRBJ1-2; clone_size: -; cdr3_nt: TGTGCCAGCAGCCCACAGGGGGCGCTCGGCTACACCTTC; cdr3_aa: CASSPQGALGYTF
d_call: -; v_call: TRBV6-5; j_call: TRBJ2-6; clone_size: -; cdr3_nt: TGTGCCAGCACTTACAGCTTTGAGGCCAACGTCCTGACTTTC; cdr3_aa: CASTYSFEANVLTF
d_call: -; v_call: TRBV10-1; j_call: TRBJ2-1; clone_size: -; cdr3_nt: TGCGCCAGCAGTTATCAGGGACGAAGCTCCTACAATGAGCAGTTCTTC; cdr3_aa: CASSYQGRSSYNEQFF
d_call: -; v_call: TRBV2; j_call: TRBJ2-7; clone_size: -; cdr3_nt: TGTGCCAGCAGTGACCAGAGCTCCTACGAGCAGTACTTC; cdr3_aa: CASSDQSSYEQYF
d_call: -; v_call: TRBV7-9; j_call: TRBJ1-1; clone_size: -; cdr3_nt: TGTGCCAGCAGCTCCGAAGTGAACACTGAAGCTTTCTTT; cdr3_aa: CASSSEVNTEAFF
d_call: TRBD1; v_call: TRBV19; j_call: TRBJ1-2; clone_size: -; cdr3_nt: TGTGCCAGCAGGGGGACAGGGACCCCCATGGGCTATGGCTACACCTTC; cdr3_aa: CASRGTGTPMGYGYTF
d_call: -; v_call: TRBV6-6; j_call: TRBJ1-2; clone_size: -; cdr3_nt: TGTGCCAGCGCGATAGCGTCGAACTATGGCTACACCTTC; cdr3_aa: CASAIASNYGYTF
d_call: -; v_call: TRBV6-1; j_call: TRBJ1-2; clone_size: -; cdr3_nt: TGTGCCTCCCGGGACGTAGGAGCTAACTATGGCTACACCTTC; cdr3_aa: CASRDVGANYGYTF
d_call: -; v_call: TRBV28; j_call: TRBJ2-2; clone_size: -; cdr3_nt: TGTGCCAGCAGTTTGGGGGGCTTTGAGATCGGGGAGCTGTTTTTT; cdr3_aa: CASSLGGFEIGELFF
d_call: -; v_call: TRBV5-1; j_call: TRBJ1-2; clone_size: -; cdr3_nt: TGCGCCAGCAGCTTGTTACAGGGCGGTAGCTTTGCTGGCTACACCTTC; cdr3_aa: CASSLLQGGSFAGYTF
d_call: -; v_call: TRBV19; j_call: TRBJ2-7; clone_size: -; cdr3_nt: TGTGCCAGTAGTATCCGGGGCCTCTCCTACGAGCAGTACTTC; cdr3_aa: CASSIRGLSYEQYF
d_call: TRBD1; v_call: TRBV28; j_call: TRBJ1-1; clone_size: once; cdr3_nt: TGTGCCAGCAGAATGACAGGGGCCCATGCAGCTTTCTTT; cdr3_aa: CASRMTGAHAAFF
d_call: TRBD2; v_call: TRBV2; j_call: TRBJ2-1; clone_size: -; cdr3_nt: TGTGCCAGCAGAGGACTAGCGGGGGCCTACAATGAGCAGTTCTTC; cdr3_aa: CASRGLAGAYNEQFF
d_call: -; v_call: TRBV7-9; j_call: TRBJ1-4; clone_size: -; cdr3_nt: TGTGCCAGCAGCTTAGCGCTGGGGGGCATGGGGGAAAAACTGTTTTTT; cdr3_aa: CASSLALGGMGEKLFF
d_call: TRBD1; v_call: TRBV2; j_call: TRBJ2-7; clone_size: -; cdr3_nt: TGTGCCAGCAAGCTCCCGGGACAGATTTCCCTCCGGGCCCTCTACGAGCAGTACTTC; cdr3_aa: CASKLPGQISLRALYEQYF
d_call: -; v_call: TRBV15; j_call: TRBJ1-5; clone_size: once; cdr3_nt: TGTGCCACCAGCAGAGATTCTAGGAGAGACCAGCCCCAGCATTTT; cdr3_aa: CATSRDSRRDQPQHF
d_call: -; v_call: TRBV5-1; j_call: TRBJ2-7; clone_size: -; cdr3_nt: TGCGCCAGCAGCCCCCTCGGAGGTTCCTACGAGCAGTACTTC; cdr3_aa: CASSPLGGSYEQYF
d_call: -; v_call: TRBV6-6; j_call: TRBJ1-2; clone_size: few; cdr3_nt: TGTGCCAGCAGCCCCCAGATGGCAGGGCCCTATGGCTACACCTTC; cdr3_aa: CASSPQMAGPYGYTF
d_call: TRBD1; v_call: TRBV6-6; j_call: TRBJ1-1; clone_size: -; cdr3_nt: TGTGCCAGCAGTTACCCGGGACAGGTGGGGACTGAAGCTTTCTTT; cdr3_aa: CASSYPGQVGTEAFF